This entry describes one TCR beta chain. The data were obtained in a study of cytomegalovirus exposure and HLA in healthy donors. Measured with immunoSEQ multiplex PCR; TCRdb has only the in-frame clones, and not every one. The sample includes 260,000 or so clones, around nine tenths seen only once; the top ten take 2.5% to 3%. The CDR3 contains 12 residues. Trimming cost V 4 bases and J 9 bases, with 11 bases left between them. Germline CDR1 SGHKS, CDR2 YYEKEE (reference sequence). The source is a man aged 18 to 29 in good health and CMV-seronegative. The sequenced sample consisted of PBMCs. This chain links TRBV5-5 with TRBJ2-1; possible D gene TRBD1, 5 bases. The CDR3 nucleotides are TGTGCCAGCAGCCTCGGACACGGTGAGCAGTTCTTC. Its translation: CASSLGHGEQFF. Supplemented by reference TRBV5-5 and TRBJ2-1, the full variable domain reads DAGVTQSPTHLIKTRGQQVTLRCSPISGHKSVSWYQQVLGQGPQFIFQYYEKEERGRGNFPDRFSARQFPNYSSELNVNALLLGDSALYLCASSLGHGEQFFGPGTRLTVL.